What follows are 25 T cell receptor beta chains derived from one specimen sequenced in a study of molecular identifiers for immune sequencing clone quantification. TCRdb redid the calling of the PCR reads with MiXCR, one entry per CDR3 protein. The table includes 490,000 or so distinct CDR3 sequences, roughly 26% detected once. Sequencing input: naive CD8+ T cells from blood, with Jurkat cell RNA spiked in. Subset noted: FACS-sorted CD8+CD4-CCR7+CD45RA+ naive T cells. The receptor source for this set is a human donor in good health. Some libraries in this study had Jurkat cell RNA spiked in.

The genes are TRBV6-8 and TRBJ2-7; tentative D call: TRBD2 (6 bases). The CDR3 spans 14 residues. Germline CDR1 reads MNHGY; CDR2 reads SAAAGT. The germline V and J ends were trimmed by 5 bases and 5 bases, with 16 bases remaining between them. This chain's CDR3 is CASSSTSRAHEQYF. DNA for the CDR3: TGTGCCAGCAGTAGCACTAGCAGAGCCCACGAGCAGTACTTC.

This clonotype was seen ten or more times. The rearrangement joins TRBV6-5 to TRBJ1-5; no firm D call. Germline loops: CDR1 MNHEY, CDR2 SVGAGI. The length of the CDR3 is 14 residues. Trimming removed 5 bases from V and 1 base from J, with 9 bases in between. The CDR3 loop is CASSGGGSNQPQHF. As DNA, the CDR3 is TGTGCCAGCAGTGGAGGTGGGAGCAATCAGCCCCAGCATTTT.

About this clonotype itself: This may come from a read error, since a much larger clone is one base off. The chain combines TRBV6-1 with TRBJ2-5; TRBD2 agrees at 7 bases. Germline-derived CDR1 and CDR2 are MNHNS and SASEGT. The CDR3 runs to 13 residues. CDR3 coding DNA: TGTGCCAGCAGTGTGCTAGCGGAAGAGACCCTGTACTTC. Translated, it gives CASSVLAEETLYF.

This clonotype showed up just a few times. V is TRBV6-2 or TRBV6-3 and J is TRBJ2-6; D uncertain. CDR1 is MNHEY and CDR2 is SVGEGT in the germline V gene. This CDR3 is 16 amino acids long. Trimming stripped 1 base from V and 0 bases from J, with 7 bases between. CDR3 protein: CASSYLPASGANVLTF. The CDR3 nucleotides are TGTGCCAGCAGTTACTTGCCTGCCTCTGGGGCCAACGTCCTGACTTTC.

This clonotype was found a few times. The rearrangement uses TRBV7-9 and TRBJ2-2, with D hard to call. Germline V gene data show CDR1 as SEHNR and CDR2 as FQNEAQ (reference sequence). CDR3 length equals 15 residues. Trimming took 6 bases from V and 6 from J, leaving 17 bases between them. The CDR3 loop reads CASRPPPPQSGELFF. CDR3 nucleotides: TGTGCCAGCAGGCCACCTCCCCCCCAGTCCGGGGAGCTGTTTTTT. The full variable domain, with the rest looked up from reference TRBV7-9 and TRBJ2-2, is DTGVSQNPRHKITKRGQNVTFRCDPISEHNRLYWYRQTLGQGPEFLTYFQNEAQLEKSRLLSDRFSAERPKGSFSTLEIQRTEQGDSAMYLCASRPPPPQSGELFFGEGSRLTVL.

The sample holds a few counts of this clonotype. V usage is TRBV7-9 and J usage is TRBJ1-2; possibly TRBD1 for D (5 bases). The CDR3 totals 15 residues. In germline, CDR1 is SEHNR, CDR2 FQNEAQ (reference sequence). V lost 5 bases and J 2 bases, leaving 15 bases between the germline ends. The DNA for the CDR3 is TGTGCCAGCAGCCGACGGGACGGAGGGAACTATGGCTACACCTTC. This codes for CASSRRDGGNYGYTF.

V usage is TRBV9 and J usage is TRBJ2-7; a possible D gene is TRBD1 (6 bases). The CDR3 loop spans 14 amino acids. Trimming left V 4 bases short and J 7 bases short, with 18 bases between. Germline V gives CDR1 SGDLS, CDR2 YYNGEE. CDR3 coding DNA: TGTGCCAGCAGCCCACCACAGGGCCCCGGGGAGCAGTACTTC. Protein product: CASSPPQGPGEQYF.

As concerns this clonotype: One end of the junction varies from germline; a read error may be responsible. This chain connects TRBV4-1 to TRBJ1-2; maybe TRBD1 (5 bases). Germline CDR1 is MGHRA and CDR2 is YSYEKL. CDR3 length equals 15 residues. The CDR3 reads CGSSQLSRAEYGHTF. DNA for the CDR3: TGCGGCAGCAGCCAACTCTCCAGGGCAGAATATGGCCACACCTTC.

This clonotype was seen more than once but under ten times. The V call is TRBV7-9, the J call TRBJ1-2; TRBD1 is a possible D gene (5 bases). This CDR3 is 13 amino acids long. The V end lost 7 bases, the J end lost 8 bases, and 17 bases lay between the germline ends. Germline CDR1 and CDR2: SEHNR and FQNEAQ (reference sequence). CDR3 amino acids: CASTGYRSEGYTF. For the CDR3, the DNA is TGTGCCAGCACCGGTTACAGGTCGGAAGGCTACACCTTC.

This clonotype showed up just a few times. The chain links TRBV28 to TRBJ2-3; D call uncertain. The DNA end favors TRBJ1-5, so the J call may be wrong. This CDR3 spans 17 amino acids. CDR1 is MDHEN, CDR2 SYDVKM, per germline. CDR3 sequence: CATLSGREYTSTDTQHF. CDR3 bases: TGTGCCACCCTGTCCGGGCGGGAGTACACTAGCACAGATACGCAGCATTTT.

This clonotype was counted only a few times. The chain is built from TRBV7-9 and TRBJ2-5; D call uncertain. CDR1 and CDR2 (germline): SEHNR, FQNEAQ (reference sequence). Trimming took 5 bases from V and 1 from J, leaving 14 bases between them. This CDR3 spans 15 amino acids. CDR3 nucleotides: TGTGCCAGCAGCCCCAGGTTAGACCCCCAAGAGACCCAGTACTTC. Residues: CASSPRLDPQETQYF.

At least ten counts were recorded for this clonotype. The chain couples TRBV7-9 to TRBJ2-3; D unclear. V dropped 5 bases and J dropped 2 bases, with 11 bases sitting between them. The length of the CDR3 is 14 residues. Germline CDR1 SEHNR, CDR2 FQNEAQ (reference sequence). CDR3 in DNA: TGTGCCAGCAGCACCACAGTCTCCACAGATACGCAGTATTTT. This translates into CASSTTVSTDTQYF.

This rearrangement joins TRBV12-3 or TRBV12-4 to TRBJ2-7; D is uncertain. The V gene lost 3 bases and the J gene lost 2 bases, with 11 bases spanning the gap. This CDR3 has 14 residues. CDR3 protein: CASSFGLRTYEQYF. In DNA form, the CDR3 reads TGTGCCAGCAGTTTTGGGCTTCGGACCTACGAGCAGTACTTC.

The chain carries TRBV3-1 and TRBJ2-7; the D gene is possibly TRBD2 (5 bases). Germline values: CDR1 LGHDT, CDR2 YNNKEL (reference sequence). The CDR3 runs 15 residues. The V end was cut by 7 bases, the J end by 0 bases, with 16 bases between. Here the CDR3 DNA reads TGTGCCAGCAAGTCAGAGGAAAGCGGCTCCTACGAGCAGTACTTC. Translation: CASKSEESGSYEQYF.

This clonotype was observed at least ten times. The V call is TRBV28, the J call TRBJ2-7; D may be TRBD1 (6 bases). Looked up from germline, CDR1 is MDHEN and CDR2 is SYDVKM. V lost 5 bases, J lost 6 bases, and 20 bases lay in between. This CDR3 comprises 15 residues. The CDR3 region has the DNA TGTGCCAGCAGTCTCTACGGACAGACCTACTCCGAGCAGTACTTC. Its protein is CASSLYGQTYSEQYF.

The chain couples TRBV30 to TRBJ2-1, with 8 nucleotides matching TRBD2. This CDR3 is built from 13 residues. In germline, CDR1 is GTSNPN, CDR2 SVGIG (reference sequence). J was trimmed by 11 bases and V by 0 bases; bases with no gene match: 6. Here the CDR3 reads CAWSVVGGDKQFF. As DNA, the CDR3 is TGTGCCTGGAGTGTAGTCGGGGGGGATAAGCAGTTCTTC.

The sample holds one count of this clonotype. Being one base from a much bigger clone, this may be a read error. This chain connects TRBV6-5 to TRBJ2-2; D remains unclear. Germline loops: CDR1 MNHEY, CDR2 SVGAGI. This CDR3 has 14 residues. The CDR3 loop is CAGSYYANTGELFF. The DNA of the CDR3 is TGTGCCGGCAGTTACTATGCGAACACCGGGGAGCTGTTTTTT.

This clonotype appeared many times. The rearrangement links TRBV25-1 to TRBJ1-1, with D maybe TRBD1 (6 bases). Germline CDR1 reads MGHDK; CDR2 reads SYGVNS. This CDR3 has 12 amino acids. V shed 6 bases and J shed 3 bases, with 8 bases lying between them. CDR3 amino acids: CASSQGYTEAFF. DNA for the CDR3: TGTGCCAGCAGCCAGGGGTACACTGAAGCTTTCTTT.

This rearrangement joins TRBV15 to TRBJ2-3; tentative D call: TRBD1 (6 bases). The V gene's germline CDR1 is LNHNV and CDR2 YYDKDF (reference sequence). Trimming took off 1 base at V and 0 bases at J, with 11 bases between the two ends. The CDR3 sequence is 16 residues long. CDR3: CATSRGVGQSTDTQYF. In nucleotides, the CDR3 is TGTGCCACCAGCAGAGGCGTCGGACAGAGCACAGATACGCAGTATTTT.

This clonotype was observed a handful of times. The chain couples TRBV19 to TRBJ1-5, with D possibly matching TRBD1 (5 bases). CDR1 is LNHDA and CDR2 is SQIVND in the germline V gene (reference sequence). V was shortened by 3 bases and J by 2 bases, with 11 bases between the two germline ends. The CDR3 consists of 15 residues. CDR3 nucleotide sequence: TGTGCCAGTAGTATGGGACTCAGGGGCAATCAGCCCCAGCATTTT. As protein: CASSMGLRGNQPQHF.

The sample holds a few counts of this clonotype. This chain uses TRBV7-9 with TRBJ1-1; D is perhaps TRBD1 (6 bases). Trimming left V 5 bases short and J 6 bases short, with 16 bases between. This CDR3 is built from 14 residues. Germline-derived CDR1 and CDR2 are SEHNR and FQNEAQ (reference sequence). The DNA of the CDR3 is TGTGCCAGCAGCCTAAGTCACAGGGACCCTGAAGCTTTCTTT. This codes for CASSLSHRDPEAFF. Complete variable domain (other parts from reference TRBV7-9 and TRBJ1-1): DTGVSQNPRHKITKRGQNVTFRCDPISEHNRLYWYRQTLGQGPEFLTYFQNEAQLEKSRLLSDRFSAERPKGSFSTLEIQRTEQGDSAMYLCASSLSHRDPEAFFGQGTRLTVV.

DNA of the CDR3: TGTGCCAGCAGTGTCACTTGGGATCAGCCCCAGCATTTT. Protein sequence: CASSVTWDQPQHF. V gene TRBV2 combines with J gene TRBJ1-5; no clear D gene. Trimming pared 4 bases from V and 5 bases from J, leaving 9 bases between. The CDR3 totals 13 residues. From germline, CDR1 is SNHLY and CDR2 FYNNEI.

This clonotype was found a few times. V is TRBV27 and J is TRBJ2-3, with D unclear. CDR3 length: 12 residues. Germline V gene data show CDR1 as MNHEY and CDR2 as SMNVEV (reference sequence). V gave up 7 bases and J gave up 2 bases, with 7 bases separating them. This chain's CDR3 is CASIGATDTQYF. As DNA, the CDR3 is TGTGCCAGCATTGGAGCCACAGATACGCAGTATTTT.

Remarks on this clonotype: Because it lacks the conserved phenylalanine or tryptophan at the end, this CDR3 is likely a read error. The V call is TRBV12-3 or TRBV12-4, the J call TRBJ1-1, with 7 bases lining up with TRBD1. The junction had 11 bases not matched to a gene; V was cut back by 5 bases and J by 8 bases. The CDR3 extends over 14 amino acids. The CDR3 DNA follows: TGTGCCAGCAGTCCATACGAGAGGACAGGCGAAGCTTTCATT. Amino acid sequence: CASSPYERTGEAFI.

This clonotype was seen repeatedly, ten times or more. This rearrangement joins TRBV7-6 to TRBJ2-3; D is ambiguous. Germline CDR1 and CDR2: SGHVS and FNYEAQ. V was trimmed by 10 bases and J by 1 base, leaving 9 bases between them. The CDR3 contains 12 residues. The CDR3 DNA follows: TGTGCCACCTCTTTGGGCACAGATACGCAGTATTTT. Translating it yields CATSLGTDTQYF.